The entry below gives a single T cell receptor (beta chain) sequence along with its context. This sample stems from a study of blood T cell repertoires in COVID-19. Study-level information: PBMCs, B-cell-depleted T cells, or T cells provided the cDNA or gDNA that made up the material.

In the original processing: Cell counts per sample came from amplifying reference gene primers. Clones were read by immunoSEQ multiplex PCR, and TCRdb kept only the in-frame ones, dropping some. V and J calls plus clone size are reproduced from that table; the DNA served to infer D and trimming. The table lists more than 400,000 clones, around 85% of them singletons. The material sequenced was peripheral blood. This clonotype originated in a human donor in a cohort sampled during active COVID-19.

The CDR3 DNA reads as TGTGCCAGCAGCTTAACGGGACAAAGGAACACTGAAGCTTTCTTT. Translating it yields CASSLTGQRNTEAFF. This chain uses TRBV7-3 with TRBJ1-1; a weak D match, TRBD1 (6 bases). Deletions cut 0 bases from V and 1 base from J, with 9 bases between. Germline CDR1 and CDR2: SGHTA and FQGTGA. This CDR3 comprises 15 residues.